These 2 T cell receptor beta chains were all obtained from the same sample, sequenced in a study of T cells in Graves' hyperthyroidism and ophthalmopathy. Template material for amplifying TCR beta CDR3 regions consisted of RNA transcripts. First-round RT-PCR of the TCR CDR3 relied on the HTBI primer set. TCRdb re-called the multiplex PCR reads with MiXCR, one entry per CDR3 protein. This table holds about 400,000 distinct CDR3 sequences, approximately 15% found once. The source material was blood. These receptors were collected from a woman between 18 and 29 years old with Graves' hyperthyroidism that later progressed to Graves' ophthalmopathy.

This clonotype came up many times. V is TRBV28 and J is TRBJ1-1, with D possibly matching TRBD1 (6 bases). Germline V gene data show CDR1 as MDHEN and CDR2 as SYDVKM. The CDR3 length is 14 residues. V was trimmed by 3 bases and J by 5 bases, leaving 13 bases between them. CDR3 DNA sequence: TGTGCCAGCAGTTTCGCGGCAGGACAGACTGAAGCTTTCTTT. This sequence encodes CASSFAAGQTEAFF. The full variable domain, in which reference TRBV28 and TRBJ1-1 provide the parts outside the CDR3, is DVKVTQSSRYLVKRTGEKVFLECVQDMDHENMFWYRQDPGLGLRLIYFSYDVKMKEKGDIPEGYSVSREKKERFSLILESASTNQTSMYLCASSFAAGQTEAFFGQGTRLTVV.

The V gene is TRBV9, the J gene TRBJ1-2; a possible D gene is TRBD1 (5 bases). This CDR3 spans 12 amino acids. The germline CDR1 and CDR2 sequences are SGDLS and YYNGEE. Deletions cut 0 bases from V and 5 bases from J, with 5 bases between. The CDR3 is CASSVEGYGYTF. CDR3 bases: TGTGCCAGCAGCGTAGAGGGGTATGGCTACACCTTC.